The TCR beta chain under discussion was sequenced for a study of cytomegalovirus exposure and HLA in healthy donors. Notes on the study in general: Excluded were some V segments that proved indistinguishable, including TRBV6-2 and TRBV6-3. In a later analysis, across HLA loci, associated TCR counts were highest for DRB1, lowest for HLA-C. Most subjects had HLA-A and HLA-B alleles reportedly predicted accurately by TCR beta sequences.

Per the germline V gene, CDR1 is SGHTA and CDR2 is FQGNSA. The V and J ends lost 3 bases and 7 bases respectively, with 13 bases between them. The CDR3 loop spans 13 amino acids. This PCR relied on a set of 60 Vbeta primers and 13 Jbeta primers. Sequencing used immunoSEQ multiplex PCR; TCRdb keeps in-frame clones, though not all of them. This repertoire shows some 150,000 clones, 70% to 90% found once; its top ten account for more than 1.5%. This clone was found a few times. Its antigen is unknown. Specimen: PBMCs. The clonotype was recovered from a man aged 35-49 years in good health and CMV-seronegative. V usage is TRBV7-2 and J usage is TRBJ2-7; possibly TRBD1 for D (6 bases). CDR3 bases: TGTGCCAGCAGCTTTGGGGGCCAACGGGAGCAGTACTTC. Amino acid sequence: CASSFGGQREQYF.